The 22 T cell receptor beta chains reported below all come from one sample, sequenced in a study of T cells in Graves' hyperthyroidism and ophthalmopathy. Amplification yielded TCR beta CDR3 regions, with RNA transcripts as the source. The primer set for the first-round RT-PCR of the TCR CDR3 was HTBI. MiXCR, run by TCRdb on the multiplex PCR reads, gives a single entry per CDR3 protein. There are hundreds of thousands of distinct CDR3 sequences in the sample; about 17% occur only once, and around 4% lies in the top ten. The sequencing sample was made of blood. The receptors come from a woman aged 25 to 45 with Graves' hyperthyroidism.

The chain combines TRBV7-9 with TRBJ2-5; TRBD2 might be the D (6 bases). The germline CDR1 and CDR2 sequences are SEHNR and FQNEAQ (reference sequence). The CDR3 runs 14 residues. Trimming removed 5 bases at V and 2 bases at J, with 12 bases between. This CDR3 is CASSPGLQQETQYF. Here the CDR3 DNA reads TGTGCCAGCAGCCCGGGACTCCAACAAGAGACCCAGTACTTC.

The V gene is TRBV20-1, the J gene TRBJ2-7; D remains unclear. V was clipped by 2 bases and J by 2 bases, with 13 bases between them. The CDR3 length is 14 residues. Germline CDR1 and CDR2: DFQATT and SNEGSKA (reference sequence). The CDR3 region is CSARRQAVTYEQYF. The CDR3 DNA follows: TGCAGTGCTAGACGCCAGGCAGTGACCTACGAGCAGTACTTC.

The chain links TRBV5-1 to TRBJ2-7, with a weak D call TRBD1 (5 bases). This CDR3 is built from 16 residues. The V gene's germline CDR1 is SGHRS and CDR2 YFSETQ. V was pared by 0 bases and J by 0 bases, with 13 bases between. DNA for the CDR3: TGCGCCAGCAGCTTGGCTGGGGCGGTTAGCTCCTACGAGCAGTACTTC. Translated: CASSLAGAVSSYEQYF.

In its sample, this clonotype was seen a few times. The chain couples TRBV3-1 to TRBJ2-1; D call uncertain. The length of the CDR3 is 16 residues. The V end was cut by 3 bases, the J end by 4 bases, with 16 bases between. Germline V CDR1 and CDR2: LGHDT, YNNKEL (reference sequence). CDR3 sequence (DNA): TGTGCCAGCAGCCACCCTAAGGGCTTATATTACAATGAGCAGTTCTTC. Its protein is CASSHPKGLYYNEQFF.

In this sample, this clonotype turned up a few times. This rearrangement joins TRBV27 to TRBJ2-2; no clear D gene. Germline CDR1 reads MNHEY; CDR2 reads SMNVEV (reference sequence). This CDR3 comprises 14 residues. Trimming left V 3 bases short and J 4 bases short, with 9 bases between. CDR3 sequence reads: CASSFTFLTGELFF. CDR3 DNA: TGTGCCAGCAGTTTTACGTTTCTCACCGGGGAGCTGTTTTTT.

A word on this clonotype: Germline and junction disagree at one end, which may indicate a read error. The rearrangement joins TRBV4-1 to TRBJ1-3; D ambiguous. This CDR3 comprises 15 residues. From germline, CDR1 is MGHRA and CDR2 YSYEKL. CDR3 DNA: TGCGCCAGCAGCCAAGATACAGTACCTGGGAACACCATATATTTT. This gives the protein CASSQDTVPGNTIYF.

The chain recombines TRBV7-6 with TRBJ2-1; D is undetermined. Germline V gives CDR1 SGHVS, CDR2 FNYEAQ. The germline V and J ends were trimmed by 5 bases and 1 base, with 12 bases remaining between them. CDR3 length: 15 residues. CDR3 nucleotides: TGTGCCAGCAGCCCCCGTTTGGATTCCTACAATGAGCAGTTCTTC. Protein sequence: CASSPRLDSYNEQFF.

This clonotype was seen at least ten times. CDR3 bases: TGTGCCAGCAATGAACCGGGACTAGCGGGAGAAAAAGCAGATACGCAGTATTTT. As protein: CASNEPGLAGEKADTQYF. The chain combines TRBV6-2 or TRBV6-3 with TRBJ2-3, with TRBD2 identical over 14 bases. The ends lost 7 bases at V and 4 bases at J; junction bases unmatched: 13. The CDR3 spans 18 residues. Germline CDR1 reads MNHEY; CDR2 reads SVGEGT.

This clonotype has a handful of counts. V and J are TRBV3-1 and TRBJ2-1; 11 bases are shared with TRBD2. The CDR3 has 16 amino acids. V shed 5 bases, J shed 4 bases, and the junction held 7 bases outside the gene matches. In germline, CDR1 is LGHDT, CDR2 YNNKEL (reference sequence). CDR3 bases: TGTGCCAGCAGCAAAGGCGGGACTAGCGGTTACAATGAGCAGTTCTTC. This gives the protein CASSKGGTSGYNEQFF.

For this clonotype: A much larger clonotype is one base distant, so this may be a read error. The chain couples TRBV12-3 or TRBV12-4 to TRBJ2-1; a weak D match, TRBD2 (6 bases). The CDR3 extends over 14 amino acids. The CDR3 here is CASTPGLRGNDQFF. For the CDR3, the DNA is TGTGCCAGCACCCCGGGTCTTCGCGGGAATGACCAGTTCTTC.

Comment on this clonotype: Being one base from a much bigger clone, this may be a read error. J is TRBJ2-4 and V is TRBV2; TRBD2 matches at 7 bases. V trimming: 6 bases; J trimming: 0 bases; junction bases outside the gene matches: 11. CDR1 and CDR2 from the germline V gene are SNHLY and FYNNEI. CDR3 length: 17 residues. CDR3 nucleotides: TGTGCCAGCAGACCGGGACTAACGGATTTAGCCAAAAACATTCAGTACTTC. It translates to CASRPGLTDLAKNIQYF.

This clonotype was observed many times. This chain connects TRBV20-1 to TRBJ1-6, with 8 nucleotides matching TRBD1. From germline, CDR1 is DFQATT and CDR2 SNEGSKA (reference sequence). V was pared by 1 base and J by 8 bases, with 7 bases of the junction left unmatched. The CDR3 is 15 residues long. CDR3 coding DNA: TGCAGTGCTAGAGTACCAGGGGGCGCAGATTCACCCCTCCACTTT. The encoded protein is CSARVPGGADSPLHF.

The chain uses TRBV28 and TRBJ2-6; 7 positions agree with TRBD1. This CDR3 is 16 amino acids long. The V and J ends lost 5 bases and 3 bases, in that order; junction bases with no gene match: 7. From germline, CDR1 is MDHEN and CDR2 SYDVKM. In DNA, the CDR3 is TGTGCCAGCAGTCAAGGGGGCCCCTTTGGGGCCAACGTCCTGACTTTC. Translation: CASSQGGPFGANVLTF. Full variable domain (outside the CDR3, taken from reference TRBV28 and TRBJ2-6): DVKVTQSSRYLVKRTGEKVFLECVQDMDHENMFWYRQDPGLGLRLIYFSYDVKMKEKGDIPEGYSVSREKKERFSLILESASTNQTSMYLCASSQGGPFGANVLTFGAGSRLTVL.

At least ten counts were recorded for this clonotype. The chain couples TRBV3-1 to TRBJ2-3, with 8 bases identical to TRBD1. The V and J ends lost 3 bases and 6 bases, in that order; junction bases with no gene match: 5. CDR1 LGHDT and CDR2 YNNKEL come from the germline V gene (reference sequence). CDR3 size: 14 residues. CDR3: CASSQRQGTDTQYF. The CDR3 coding sequence is TGTGCCAGCAGCCAGAGACAGGGGACGGATACGCAGTATTTT.

The rearrangement links TRBV19 to TRBJ1-2; TRBD1 agrees at 12 bases. The V and J ends lost 4 bases and 6 bases, in that order; junction bases with no gene match: 6. Germline-derived CDR1 and CDR2 are LNHDA and SQIVND (reference sequence). The length of the CDR3 is 15 residues. CDR3 amino acids: CASSNPGQGADGYTF. CDR3 nucleotide sequence: TGTGCCAGTAGTAATCCGGGACAGGGGGCGGATGGCTACACCTTC.

This clonotype was picked up many times. The CDR3 DNA reads TGCGCCAGCAGCTTGGGGGATTTGGACAATCAGCCCCAGCATTTT. It translates to CASSLGDLDNQPQHF. The chain combines TRBV5-1 with TRBJ1-5; D gene uncertain. Germline CDR1 is SGHRS and CDR2 is YFSETQ. This CDR3 contains 15 residues. V gave up 0 bases and J gave up 3 bases, with 10 bases separating them.

This clonotype was seen more than once but under ten times. V is TRBV24-1 and J is TRBJ2-2, with 9 bases aligning to TRBD2. Germline CDR1 is KGHDR and CDR2 is SFDVKD. The CDR3 runs to 16 residues. With V trimmed by 3 bases and J by 0 bases, 1 base remained unmatched. CDR3 bases: TGTGCCACCAGTGATGCGGGAGGGGCGAACACCGGGGAGCTGTTTTTT. Protein sequence: CATSDAGGANTGELFF.

This clonotype was counted only a few times. The chain carries TRBV6-2 or TRBV6-3 and TRBJ2-7, with 11 bases lining up with TRBD1. Trimming took 0 bases from V and 6 from J; bases not matched to a gene: 1. The CDR3 runs to 14 residues. Germline assignment: CDR1 MNHEY and CDR2 SVGEGT. The CDR3 DNA is TGTGCCAGCAGTTACTCGGGACAGGGGGGCGAGCAGTACTTC. It specifies CASSYSGQGGEQYF.

This clonotype was counted a single time. The J gene is TRBJ2-1, the V gene TRBV3-1; D remains ambiguous. CDR3 length equals 17 residues. V lost 3 bases to trimming and J lost 11 bases, with 26 bases between them. Germline V gene lookup returns CDR1 LGHDT and CDR2 YNNKEL (reference sequence). The CDR3 reads CASSHPRVDGRIDKQFF. CDR3 sequence (DNA): TGTGCCAGCAGCCATCCCCGAGTAGATGGGCGTATCGATAAGCAGTTCTTC.

The rearrangement joins TRBV6-2 or TRBV6-3 to TRBJ1-2, with no clear D. The CDR3 has 14 residues. V was shortened by 5 bases and J by 7 bases, with 17 bases between the two germline ends. Germline CDR1 MNHEY, CDR2 SVGEGT. CDR3 sequence: CASSPRRFGGGYTF. CDR3 sequence (DNA): TGTGCCAGCAGTCCCAGGCGGTTCGGAGGTGGCTACACCTTC.

This clonotype was seen at least ten times. CDR3 DNA: TGTGCCAGCAGCTCGCAACGAGCGGGAGGGGACGAGCAGTTCTTC. Translated, it gives CASSSQRAGGDEQFF. The chain uses TRBV11-2 and TRBJ2-1; TRBD2 matches 10 bases. Germline V lookup: CDR1 SGHAT, CDR2 FQNNGV. V was pared by 4 bases and J by 10 bases, with 10 bases of the junction left unmatched. The CDR3 is 15 residues long.

Of note for this clonotype: A read error may be the cause here, since a much bigger clone is one base away. This rearrangement joins TRBV7-9 to TRBJ1-1, with TRBD1 identical over 11 bases. J lost 12 bases, V lost 2 bases, and 14 bases had no gene match. Germline V gene data show CDR1 as SEHNR and CDR2 as FQNEAQ (reference sequence). The CDR3 has 16 amino acids. CDR3 DNA: TGTGCCAGCAGCTTAAGTACCGGGACAGGGGGGCTGGGATCTTTCTTT. It codes for CASSLSTGTGGLGSFF.